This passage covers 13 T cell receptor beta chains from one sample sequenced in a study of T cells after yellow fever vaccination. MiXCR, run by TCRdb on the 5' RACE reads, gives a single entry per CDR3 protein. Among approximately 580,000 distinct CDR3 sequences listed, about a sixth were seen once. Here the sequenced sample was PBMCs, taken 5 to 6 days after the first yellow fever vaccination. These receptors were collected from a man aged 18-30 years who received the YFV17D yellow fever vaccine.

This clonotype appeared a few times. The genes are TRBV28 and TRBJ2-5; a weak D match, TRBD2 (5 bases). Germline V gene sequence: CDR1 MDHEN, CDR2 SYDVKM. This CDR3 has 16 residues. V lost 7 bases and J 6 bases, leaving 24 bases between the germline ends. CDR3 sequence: CASNLPRGRGLQTQYF. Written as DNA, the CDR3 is TGTGCCAGCAACCTCCCCCGGGGTCGGGGTCTGCAGACCCAGTACTTC.

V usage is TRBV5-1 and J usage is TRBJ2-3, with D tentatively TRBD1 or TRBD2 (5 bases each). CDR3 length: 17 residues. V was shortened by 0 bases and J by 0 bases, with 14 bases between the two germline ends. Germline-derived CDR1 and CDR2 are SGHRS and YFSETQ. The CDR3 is CASSLVVTGLSTDTQYF. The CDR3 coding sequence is TGCGCCAGCAGCTTGGTAGTTACGGGGCTAAGCACAGATACGCAGTATTTT.

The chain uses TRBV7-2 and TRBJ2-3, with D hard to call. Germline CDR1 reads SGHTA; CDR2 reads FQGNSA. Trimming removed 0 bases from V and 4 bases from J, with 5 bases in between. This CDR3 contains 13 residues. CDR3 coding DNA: TGTGCCAGCAGCTTAGCGGTCCCAGATACGCAGTATTTT. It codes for CASSLAVPDTQYF.

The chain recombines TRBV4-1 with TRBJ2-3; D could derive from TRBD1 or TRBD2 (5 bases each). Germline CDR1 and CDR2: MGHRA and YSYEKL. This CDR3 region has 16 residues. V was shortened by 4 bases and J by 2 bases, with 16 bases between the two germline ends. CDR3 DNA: TGCGCCAGCAGCCCTCGGGACCTTTCTTTCACAGATACGCAGTATTTT. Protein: CASSPRDLSFTDTQYF.

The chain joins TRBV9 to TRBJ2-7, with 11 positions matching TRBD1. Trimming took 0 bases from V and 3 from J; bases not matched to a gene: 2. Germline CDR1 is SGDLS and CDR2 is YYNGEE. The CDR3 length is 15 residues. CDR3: CASSVEGTGGYEQYF. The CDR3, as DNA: TGTGCCAGCAGCGTAGAAGGGACAGGGGGCTACGAGCAGTACTTC.

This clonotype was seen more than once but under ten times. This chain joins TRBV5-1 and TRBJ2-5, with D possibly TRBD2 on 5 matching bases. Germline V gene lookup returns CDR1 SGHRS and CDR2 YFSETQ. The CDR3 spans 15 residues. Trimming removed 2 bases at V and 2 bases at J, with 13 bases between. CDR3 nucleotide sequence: TGCGCCAGCAGCTTATCCCCCCCGGGGCAAGAGACCCAGTACTTC. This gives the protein CASSLSPPGQETQYF.

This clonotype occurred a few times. CDR3: CSVEARGSTGELFF. CDR3 bases: TGCAGCGTTGAAGCCCGCGGGAGCACCGGGGAGCTGTTTTTT. The chain joins TRBV29-1 to TRBJ2-2; 7 bases are shared with TRBD2. CDR1 and CDR2 from the germline V gene are SQVTM and ANQGSEA. The ends lost 1 base at V and 4 bases at J; junction bases unmatched: 3. There are 14 residues in the CDR3.

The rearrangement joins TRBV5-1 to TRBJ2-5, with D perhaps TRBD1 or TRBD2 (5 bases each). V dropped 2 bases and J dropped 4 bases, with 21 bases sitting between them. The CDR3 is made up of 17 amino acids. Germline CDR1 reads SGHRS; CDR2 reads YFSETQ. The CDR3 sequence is CASSFLSGTSTLETQYF. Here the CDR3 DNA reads TGCGCCAGCAGCTTCCTTTCCGGGACCTCGACCTTAGAGACCCAGTACTTC.

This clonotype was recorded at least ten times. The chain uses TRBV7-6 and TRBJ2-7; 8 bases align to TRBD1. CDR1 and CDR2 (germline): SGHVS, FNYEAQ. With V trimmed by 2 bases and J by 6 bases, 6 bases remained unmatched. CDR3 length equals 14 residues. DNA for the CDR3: TGTGCCAGCAGCTTAAGACAGGGGCCAGCCGAGCAGTACTTC. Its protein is CASSLRQGPAEQYF.

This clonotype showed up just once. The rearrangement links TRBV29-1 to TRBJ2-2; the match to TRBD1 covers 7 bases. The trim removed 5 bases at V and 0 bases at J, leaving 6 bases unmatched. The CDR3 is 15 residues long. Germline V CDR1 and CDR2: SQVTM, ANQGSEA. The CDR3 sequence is CSVIKGQPNTGELFF. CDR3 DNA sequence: TGCAGCGTTATAAAGGGACAGCCGAACACCGGGGAGCTGTTTTTT.

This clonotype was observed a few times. CDR3 amino acids: CASSQVSGGYNEQFF. In nucleotides, the CDR3 is TGCGCCAGCAGCCAAGTCAGCGGGGGTTACAATGAGCAGTTCTTC. The V gene is TRBV4-3, the J gene TRBJ2-1, with 8 nucleotides matching TRBD2. Germline values: CDR1 LGHNA, CDR2 YSLEER. The V segment lost 1 base and the J segment 4 bases; nucleotides outside the gene matches: 3. CDR3 length: 15 amino acids.

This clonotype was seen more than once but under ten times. CDR3 sequence: CASQDGGASKNIQYF. CDR3 DNA sequence: TGTGCCAGCCAGGACGGGGGGGCCTCCAAAAACATTCAGTACTTC. The V call is TRBV6-2 or TRBV6-3, the J call TRBJ2-4; 8 nucleotides agree with TRBD2. The germline CDR1 and CDR2 sequences are MNHEY and SVGEGT. This CDR3 comprises 15 residues. V shed 8 bases and J 2 bases; nucleotides not matched to a gene: 8.

The CDR3 bases are TGTGCCAGCAGTTTCGACGCGGGGCAAGAGACCCAGTACTTC. Protein product: CASSFDAGQETQYF. The chain uses TRBV12-3 or TRBV12-4 and TRBJ2-5; TRBD2 is a possible D gene (6 bases). V was shortened by 3 bases and J by 2 bases, with 10 bases between the two germline ends. This CDR3 has 14 amino acids.